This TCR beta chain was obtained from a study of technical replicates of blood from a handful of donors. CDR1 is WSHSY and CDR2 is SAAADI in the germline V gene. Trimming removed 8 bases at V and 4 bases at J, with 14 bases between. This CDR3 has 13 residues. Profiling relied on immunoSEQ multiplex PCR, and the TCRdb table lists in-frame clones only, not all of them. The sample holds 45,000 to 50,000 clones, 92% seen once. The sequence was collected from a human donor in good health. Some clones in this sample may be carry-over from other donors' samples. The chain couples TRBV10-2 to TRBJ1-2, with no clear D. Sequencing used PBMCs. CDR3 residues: CASGSSAFYGYTF. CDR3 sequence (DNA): TGCGCCAGCGGGTCCAGCGCCTTCTATGGCTACACCTTC.